The 18 T cell receptor beta chains in this list originate from one sample, sequenced in a study of T-cell reconstitution after alpha-beta-depleted transplantation in children. Unique molecular identifiers were incorporated when the TCRbeta library was constructed. Each CDR3 protein is one row after TCRdb ran MiXCR on the PCR reads. The sample contains 90,000 to 100,000 distinct CDR3 sequences, 20% to 30% of which appear only once. The material sequenced was PBMCs, taken before TCRalphabeta/CD19-depleted stem cell transplant. These receptors came from a boy between 2 and 15 years old with acute lymphoblastic leukemia, due to receive a stem cell transplant.

This chain uses TRBV20-1 with TRBJ1-5; 9 bases agree with TRBD1. V dropped 4 bases and J dropped 2; count of bases not matched to a gene: 3. The germline gives CDR1 DFQATT, CDR2 SNEGSKA (reference sequence). The CDR3 runs 14 residues. DNA for the CDR3: TGCAGTGCTAAACAGGGGGCTGGCAATCAGCCCCAGCATTTT. It translates to CSAKQGAGNQPQHF.

The rearrangement uses TRBV11-1 and TRBJ2-3, with TRBD2 identical over 8 bases. The junction had 11 bases not matched to a gene; V was cut back by 5 bases and J by 4 bases. CDR3 length: 16 residues. Germline V lookup: CDR1 SGHAT, CDR2 FQDESV (reference sequence). The CDR3 DNA reads as TGTGCCAGCAGCCTTACTAGCGGAGGGTCCCCAGATACGCAGTATTTT. This translates into CASSLTSGGSPDTQYF.

The chain combines TRBV28 with TRBJ1-2; unclear D gene. The V end lost 10 bases, the J end lost 6 bases, and 18 bases lay between the germline ends. The CDR3 is made up of 13 amino acids. The germline V gene encodes CDR1 MDHEN and CDR2 SYDVKM. The CDR3 DNA is TGTGCCACCACCGTACGAGGCCTCCATGGCTACACCTTC. Translated: CATTVRGLHGYTF.

This clonotype has only a few counts. The V call is TRBV9, the J call TRBJ1-5, with D unresolved. Deletions cut 4 bases from V and 8 bases from J, with 13 bases between. Germline V gives CDR1 SGDLS, CDR2 YYNGEE. This CDR3 is 13 amino acids long. The CDR3 here is CASSSVSGKPQHF. The CDR3 DNA reads TGTGCCAGCAGCTCAGTATCGGGGAAGCCCCAGCATTTT.

This clonotype was seen a few times. The chain links TRBV6-2 or TRBV6-3 to TRBJ2-6; D ambiguous. The germline V and J ends were trimmed by 1 base and 2 bases, with 6 bases remaining between them. This CDR3 contains 15 residues. Germline V gene sequence: CDR1 MNHEY, CDR2 SVGEGT. The chain's CDR3 is CASSYFAAGANVLTF. Here the CDR3 DNA reads TGTGCCAGCAGTTACTTTGCGGCTGGGGCCAACGTCCTGACTTTC.

Many counts were recorded for this clonotype. The rearrangement links TRBV3-1 to TRBJ2-5; 8 nucleotides line up with TRBD2. The V segment lost 1 base and the J segment 4 bases; nucleotides outside the gene matches: 11. There are 17 residues in the CDR3. The germline gives CDR1 LGHDT, CDR2 YNNKEL (reference sequence). Here the CDR3 reads CASSQGGTRTSPETQYF. Here the CDR3 DNA reads TGTGCCAGCAGCCAAGGGGGGACTAGGACCTCGCCAGAGACCCAGTACTTC.

This clonotype turned up a few times. The DNA of the CDR3 is TGCGCCAGCAGCTTGACGGGACAGGGCTATAATTCACCCCTCCACTTT. Translated, it gives CASSLTGQGYNSPLHF. The chain employs TRBV5-1 and TRBJ1-6; 9 positions match TRBD1. Germline V gene lookup returns CDR1 SGHRS and CDR2 YFSETQ. The CDR3 has 16 amino acids. J gave up 3 bases and V 1 base, and 2 bases lay outside the gene matches.

The V and J genes are TRBV11-1 and TRBJ2-7; 8 bases line up with TRBD1. J gave up 4 bases and V 5 bases, and 4 bases lay outside the gene matches. This CDR3 has 13 amino acids. Germline loops: CDR1 SGHAT, CDR2 FQDESV (reference sequence). CDR3: CASSIGQGYEQYF. CDR3 sequence (DNA): TGTGCCAGCAGCATTGGACAGGGATACGAGCAGTACTTC.

This clonotype has only a few counts. The J gene is TRBJ2-1, the V gene TRBV28; D is undetermined. V dropped 7 bases and J dropped 7 bases, with 8 bases sitting between them. This CDR3 has 11 residues. Germline values: CDR1 MDHEN, CDR2 SYDVKM. The CDR3 nucleotides are TGTGCCAGCACCCACCTAAATGAGCAGTTCTTC. Translation gives CASTHLNEQFF.

The sample holds a few counts of this clonotype. The chain carries TRBV4-3 and TRBJ2-7; 10 nucleotides align to TRBD2. CDR1 is LGHNA and CDR2 is YSLEER in the germline V gene. The CDR3 extends over 15 amino acids. The trim removed 1 base at V and 4 bases at J, leaving 4 bases unmatched. The CDR3 bases are TGCGCCAGCAGCCAAGGAATTAGCGGGAGGTACGAGCAGTACTTC. Amino acid sequence: CASSQGISGRYEQYF.

The rearrangement joins TRBV6-5 to TRBJ2-5, with 9 bases that match TRBD2. Trimming removed 0 bases from V and 5 bases from J; junction bases left unmatched: 7. This CDR3 has 16 residues. Germline-derived CDR1 and CDR2 are MNHEY and SVGAGI. CDR3 in amino acids: CASSYSWLAGPETQYF. CDR3 nucleotides: TGTGCCAGCAGTTACTCTTGGCTAGCGGGACCTGAGACCCAGTACTTC.

The CDR3, as DNA: TGTGCCAGCAGTGCCCGGGACAGGGTAGCTGGGCCCCAGCATTTT. Protein: CASSARDRVAGPQHF. This rearrangement joins TRBV2 to TRBJ1-5; TRBD1 matches 9 bases. The CDR3 length is 15 residues. Germline loops: CDR1 SNHLY, CDR2 FYNNEI. The J segment lost 9 bases and the V segment lost 4 bases, leaving 10 bases of the junction unmatched.

CDR3 in amino acids: CSVEPRLSPQVGAFF. CDR3 sequence (DNA): TGCAGCGTTGAACCCCGACTAAGCCCTCAAGTAGGAGCTTTCTTT. The V call is TRBV29-1, the J call TRBJ1-1; D call uncertain. The CDR3 extends over 15 amino acids. Germline loops: CDR1 SQVTM, CDR2 ANQGSEA. Trimming cost V 2 bases and J 10 bases, with 23 bases left between them.

A few counts support this clonotype. The chain joins TRBV20-1 to TRBJ2-1, with D uncertain. From germline, CDR1 is DFQATT and CDR2 SNEGSKA (reference sequence). V was trimmed by 3 bases and J by 2 bases, leaving 17 bases between them. This CDR3 comprises 16 residues. CDR3 DNA sequence: TGCAGTGCTAGTTCTATTCGCCAGATGGCCTACAATGAGCAGTTCTTC. Translation: CSASSIRQMAYNEQFF.

The J gene is TRBJ2-3, the V gene TRBV6-1; no definite D call. Trimming left V 6 bases short and J 2 bases short, with 12 bases between. Looked up from germline, CDR1 is MNHNS and CDR2 is SASEGT. The CDR3 runs to 14 residues. CDR3: CASSPWVVTDTQYF. In nucleotides, the CDR3 is TGTGCCAGCAGCCCTTGGGTAGTCACAGATACGCAGTATTTT.

V is TRBV5-4 and J is TRBJ1-2, with D possibly matching TRBD1 (6 bases). Germline CDR1 is SGHNT and CDR2 is YYREEE (reference sequence). The CDR3 is 15 residues long. With 0 bases removed from V and 1 base from J, the gap between germline ends came to 10 bases. The CDR3 nucleotides read TGTGCCAGCAGCTTGGGCGGGGGCGGTAACTATGGCTACACCTTC. It encodes CASSLGGGGNYGYTF.

The chain is built from TRBV6-1 and TRBJ2-1; D remains unclear. The V gene's germline CDR1 is MNHNS and CDR2 SASEGT. The V gene lost 6 bases and the J gene lost 5 bases, with 8 bases spanning the gap. CDR3 length: 12 residues. For the CDR3, the DNA is TGTGCCAGCAGGGTGATGAACAATGAGCAGTTCTTC. Its translation is CASRVMNNEQFF.

This clonotype was observed a few times. The genes are TRBV12-3 or TRBV12-4 and TRBJ1-3, with 7 bases lining up with TRBD1. V shed 7 bases, J shed 7 bases, and the junction held 7 bases outside the gene matches. The CDR3 spans 13 residues. Written as DNA, the CDR3 is TGTGCCAGCACCGGGACAGCTGCCAACACCATATATTTT. It specifies CASTGTAANTIYF.